The T cell receptor (beta chain) described here comes from a study of blood T cell repertoires in COVID-19. Study background: Italy, Spain and the United States were the sources of the convalescent and acute COVID-19 samples.

The V gene's germline CDR1 is SNHLY and CDR2 FYNNEI. Trimming took off 2 bases at V and 6 bases at J, with 14 bases between the two ends. The CDR3 covers 15 residues. Sequenced by immunoSEQ multiplex PCR; TCRdb stores in-frame clones only, minus some. The sample includes 70,000 to 80,000 clones, approximately 85% of them seen just once. The sample comprised peripheral blood. The receptor comes from a woman over 75 with active or convalescent COVID-19. This chain links TRBV2 with TRBJ1-5; D gene uncertain. Written as DNA, the CDR3 is TGTGCCAGCAGTGAATCGGCAGGCATAGGTCAGCCCCAGCATTTT. It encodes CASSESAGIGQPQHF.